The following is a TCR beta chain sequence with its context. Its target is not known. The data derive from a study of shared clonotypes between healthy human individuals. Whole-study results and caveats: Clonotype sharing across donors was expected to vary with sequencing depth. Despite large depth, sorted-subset datasets appeared incompletely sequenced.

The study enrolled healthy HIV-negative adults without recent acute infections or vaccinations as donors. Deep was the level at which the assay was run. This table comes from immunoSEQ multiplex PCR, and its TCRdb copy is limited to in-frame clones, with some not included. The sample includes millions of clones, roughly 94% of them seen just once. CDR1 and CDR2 from the germline V gene are MNHNS and SASEGT. The length of the CDR3 is 14 residues. V was shortened by 7 bases and J by 3 bases, with 12 bases between the two germline ends. The chain is built from TRBV6-1 and TRBJ1-4; TRBD1 is a possible D gene (5 bases). This TCR derives from a man aged 18 to 30 in good health. The sample consisted of naive CD4+ T cells sorted from blood. The subset is: CD45RA+ positively selected. The CDR3 loop is CASNIRGPNEKLFF. In nucleotides, the CDR3 is TGTGCCAGCAATATCCGGGGACCTAATGAAAAACTGTTTTTT.